Listed below are T cell receptor beta chains from one sample, sequenced in a study of blood T cells in healthy people across ages. TCRdb re-analysed the 5' RACE reads in MiXCR, keeping a single row per CDR3 protein. The table has about 640,000 distinct CDR3 sequences, under 70% seen once. Sequenced material: blood. The receptors were sampled from a man in his fifties or sixties in good health. Each CDR3 is given with its conserved first and last residue. The D gene is left open where the match is weak. For some rows the clone size is stated as once, few or many, or as a class when expanded; others skip it.

length: 17
V: TRBV14
D: TRBD2
J: TRBJ2-3
size: few
DNA: TGTGCCAGCAGCCATGCGCGGGGGGGCCCTAGCACAGATACGCAGTATTTT
CDR3: CASSHARGGPSTDTQYF

length: 15
V: TRBV20-1
D: -
J: TRBJ2-5
size: few
DNA: TGCAGTGCTAGAGATGGTCAAAAGGCCGGAGAGACCCAGTACTTC
CDR3: CSARDGQKAGETQYF

length: 14
V: TRBV6-5
D: TRBD1
J: TRBJ2-7
size: -
DNA: TGTGCCAGCAGGCATGACAGGGGGCCCTACGAGCAGTACTTC
CDR3: CASRHDRGPYEQYF

length: 16
V: TRBV5-1
D: TRBD2
J: TRBJ2-5
size: -
DNA: TGCGCCAGCAGCATCTCCGGGACTAGCAGGAGCGAGACCCAGTACTTC
CDR3: CASSISGTSRSETQYF

length: 16
V: TRBV12-3/TRBV12-4
D: -
J: TRBJ2-3
size: few
DNA: TGTGCCAGCAGGCAAAGATCCCGGGGCCCCACAGATACGCAGTATTTT
CDR3: CASRQRSRGPTDTQYF

length: 14
V: TRBV3-1
D: -
J: TRBJ2-5
size: -
DNA: TGTGCCAGCAGCCAAAACGGAGTCCAAGAGACCCAGTACTTC
CDR3: CASSQNGVQETQYF

length: 15
V: TRBV10-3
D: -
J: TRBJ2-7
size: -
DNA: TGTGCCATCAGTGAGTCGGACAGCCGCTCCTACGGGCAGTACTTC
CDR3: CAISESDSRSYGQYF

length: 14
V: TRBV9
D: -
J: TRBJ1-1
size: -
DNA: TGTGCCAGCAGCGTAGCCAGCCTGAACACTGAAGCTTTCTTT
CDR3: CASSVASLNTEAFF

length: 14
V: TRBV6-1
D: -
J: TRBJ2-1
size: -
DNA: TGTGCCAGCAGCCCACAGGGTCCCTACAATGAGCAGTTCTTC
CDR3: CASSPQGPYNEQFF

length: 15
V: TRBV9
D: TRBD2
J: TRBJ2-1
size: -
DNA: TGTGCCAGCACCCAAACCGGGACTAGCTACAATGAGCAGTTCTTC
CDR3: CASTQTGTSYNEQFF

length: 16
V: TRBV5-1
D: -
J: TRBJ2-1
size: -
DNA: TGCGCCAGCAGCTTGCTGCCGGCCGGCCGAACCAATGAGCAGTTCTTC
CDR3: CASSLLPAGRTNEQFF

length: 18
V: TRBV12-3/TRBV12-4
D: TRBD1
J: TRBJ1-3
size: -
DNA: TGTGCCAGCTCGCCGGGACAGGGCCGAGGGGGCTCTGGAAACACCATATATTTT
CDR3: CASSPGQGRGGSGNTIYF

length: 16
V: TRBV7-2
D: TRBD2
J: TRBJ2-7
size: once
DNA: TGTGCCAGCAGCTTATCCAGCGGGGGGCTATCCTACGAGCAGTACTTC
CDR3: CASSLSSGGLSYEQYF

length: 14
V: TRBV6-1
D: -
J: TRBJ2-2
size: -
DNA: TGTGCCAGCAGGGAACCGGGGAACACCGGGGAGCTGTTTTTT
CDR3: CASREPGNTGELFF

length: 12
V: TRBV11-2
D: -
J: TRBJ2-5
size: once
DNA: TGTGCCAGCAGTCCTACCTGGAATGAGCAGTACTTC
CDR3: CASSPTWNEQYF

length: 14
V: TRBV3-1
D: -
J: TRBJ1-2
size: -
DNA: TGTGCCAGCAGCCTCGGACAGTTGGCTCCTGGCTACACCTTC
CDR3: CASSLGQLAPGYTF

length: 15
V: TRBV9
D: -
J: TRBJ1-1
size: -
DNA: TGTGCCAGCACCGCAAAGGGACCCATAATTACTGAAGCTTTCTTT
CDR3: CASTAKGPIITEAFF

length: 19
V: TRBV28
D: -
J: TRBJ1-6
size: -
DNA: TGTGCCAGCAGTTTATCCCCGGGCAGGGAGGTCTCCTATAATTCACCCCTCCACTTT
CDR3: CASSLSPGREVSYNSPLHF

length: 12
V: TRBV6-6
D: -
J: TRBJ2-7
size: -
DNA: TGTGCCAGCAGTTACACGGGGTTCGAGCAGTACTTC
CDR3: CASSYTGFEQYF

length: 14
V: TRBV7-2
D: -
J: TRBJ1-6
size: -
DNA: TGTGCCGGCAGCTTAGTCGGGGGATCCTCACCCCTCCACTTT
CDR3: CAGSLVGGSSPLHF

length: 15
V: TRBV2
D: -
J: TRBJ2-2
size: -
DNA: TGTGCCAGCAGTGAAGTCAACTGGAACACCGGGGAGCTGTTTTTT
CDR3: CASSEVNWNTGELFF

length: 14
V: TRBV7-2
D: -
J: TRBJ1-1
size: few
DNA: TGTGCCAGCAGCCAGCAAGACAGTACCCCTGAAGCTTTCTTT
CDR3: CASSQQDSTPEAFF

length: 15
V: TRBV2
D: -
J: TRBJ2-7
size: once
DNA: TGTGCCAGCAGTGAAGGTTGGAGCGTTTCCTACGAGCAGTACTTC
CDR3: CASSEGWSVSYEQYF

length: 13
V: TRBV9
D: -
J: TRBJ2-1
size: -
DNA: TGTGCCAGCAGCGGAGCTTGGGGAAATGAGCAGTTCTTC
CDR3: CASSGAWGNEQFF

length: 13
V: TRBV7-9
D: -
J: TRBJ2-6
size: -
DNA: TGTGCCAGCAGCTTAGGACTCGGCAACGTCCTGACTTTC
CDR3: CASSLGLGNVLTF

length: 15
V: TRBV28
D: TRBD2
J: TRBJ2-4
size: -
DNA: TGTGCCAGCAGGACTAGCGGGCCTTACAAAAACATTCAGTACTTC
CDR3: CASRTSGPYKNIQYF

length: 15
V: TRBV6-1
D: TRBD1
J: TRBJ2-1
size: few
DNA: TGTGCCAGCGAGGGACAGGGAGGCTCCTACAATGAGCAGTTCTTC
CDR3: CASEGQGGSYNEQFF

length: 11
V: TRBV6-2/TRBV6-3
D: -
J: TRBJ1-6
size: many
DNA: TGTGCCAGCGGGCCGAGTTCACCCCTCCACTTT
CDR3: CASGPSSPLHF

length: 12
V: TRBV6-2/TRBV6-3
D: -
J: TRBJ2-1
size: few
DNA: TGTGCCAGCAGTCACACCGGTGATGAGCAGTTCTTC
CDR3: CASSHTGDEQFF

length: 15
V: TRBV24-1
D: -
J: TRBJ2-1
size: -
DNA: TGTGCCACCAGTGATGCGCGGGATCCGACGGGTGAGCAGTTCTTC
CDR3: CATSDARDPTGEQFF

length: 14
V: TRBV25-1
D: -
J: TRBJ1-2
size: -
DNA: TGTGCCAGCAGTGTTACCGGGACTAACTATGGCTACACCTTC
CDR3: CASSVTGTNYGYTF

length: 13
V: TRBV7-2
D: -
J: TRBJ1-5
size: -
DNA: TGTGCCAGCAGCTTAGTAGTTAATCAGCCCCAGCATTTT
CDR3: CASSLVVNQPQHF

length: 14
V: TRBV5-1
D: TRBD1
J: TRBJ1-6
size: -
DNA: TGCGCCAGCAGGACCGGGACAGATAATTCACCCCTCCACTTT
CDR3: CASRTGTDNSPLHF

length: 13
V: TRBV12-3/TRBV12-4
D: TRBD2
J: TRBJ2-7
size: -
DNA: TGTGCCAGCAGTCCAACTAGCGGATACGAGCAGTACTTC
CDR3: CASSPTSGYEQYF

length: 14
V: TRBV20-1
D: -
J: TRBJ2-1
size: once
DNA: TGCAGTGCTAGAGTGCTTAGCCCCTACAATGAGCAGTTCTTC
CDR3: CSARVLSPYNEQFF

length: 15
V: TRBV20-1
D: TRBD1
J: TRBJ1-6
size: -
DNA: TGCAGTGCCCCGGGACAGGGGTCGGTTAATTCACCCCTCCACTTT
CDR3: CSAPGQGSVNSPLHF

length: 15
V: TRBV18
D: -
J: TRBJ2-3
size: -
DNA: TGTGCCAGCTCGCCCAGGGAAATTTCCACAGATACGCAGTATTTT
CDR3: CASSPREISTDTQYF

length: 15
V: TRBV13
D: -
J: TRBJ2-3
size: -
DNA: TGTGCCAGCAGCCCGGCAGCCGGCTTCACAGATACGCAGTATTTT
CDR3: CASSPAAGFTDTQYF

length: 15
V: TRBV4-1
D: TRBD1
J: TRBJ1-6
size: -
DNA: TGCGCCAGCAGCCATTCTGACAGGGTAAATTCACCCCTCCACTTT
CDR3: CASSHSDRVNSPLHF

length: 14
V: TRBV5-6
D: -
J: TRBJ2-4
size: -
DNA: TGTGCCAGCAGCTTGCGGGGGAACCAAAACATTCAGTACTTC
CDR3: CASSLRGNQNIQYF

length: 17
V: TRBV27
D: TRBD1
J: TRBJ2-7
size: once
DNA: TGTGCCAGCAGCGAACCCGGGTCGGGACAGGGTCGTACTGAGCAGTACTTC
CDR3: CASSEPGSGQGRTEQYF

length: 17
V: TRBV12-3/TRBV12-4
D: TRBD2
J: TRBJ2-3
size: -
DNA: TGTGCCAGCAGTTTAATGTCCAGCGGGGGGAGCACAGATACGCAGTATTTT
CDR3: CASSLMSSGGSTDTQYF

length: 13
V: TRBV5-6
D: TRBD1
J: TRBJ1-2
size: -
DNA: TGTGCCAGCAGCTTAGACAGGGGGCACGGCTACACCTTC
CDR3: CASSLDRGHGYTF

length: 14
V: TRBV5-1
D: TRBD1
J: TRBJ2-5
size: -
DNA: TGCGCCAGCAGCTATGGACAGGGGGCTGAGACCCAGTACTTC
CDR3: CASSYGQGAETQYF

length: 11
V: TRBV12-3/TRBV12-4
D: -
J: TRBJ2-1
size: -
DNA: TGTGCCAGCAGGACGACAGGGAGGAAGTTCTTC
CDR3: CASRTTGRKFF

length: 12
V: TRBV3-1
D: -
J: TRBJ2-4
size: -
DNA: TGTGCCAGCAGCCAAGATCAGGCCATTCAGTACTTC
CDR3: CASSQDQAIQYF